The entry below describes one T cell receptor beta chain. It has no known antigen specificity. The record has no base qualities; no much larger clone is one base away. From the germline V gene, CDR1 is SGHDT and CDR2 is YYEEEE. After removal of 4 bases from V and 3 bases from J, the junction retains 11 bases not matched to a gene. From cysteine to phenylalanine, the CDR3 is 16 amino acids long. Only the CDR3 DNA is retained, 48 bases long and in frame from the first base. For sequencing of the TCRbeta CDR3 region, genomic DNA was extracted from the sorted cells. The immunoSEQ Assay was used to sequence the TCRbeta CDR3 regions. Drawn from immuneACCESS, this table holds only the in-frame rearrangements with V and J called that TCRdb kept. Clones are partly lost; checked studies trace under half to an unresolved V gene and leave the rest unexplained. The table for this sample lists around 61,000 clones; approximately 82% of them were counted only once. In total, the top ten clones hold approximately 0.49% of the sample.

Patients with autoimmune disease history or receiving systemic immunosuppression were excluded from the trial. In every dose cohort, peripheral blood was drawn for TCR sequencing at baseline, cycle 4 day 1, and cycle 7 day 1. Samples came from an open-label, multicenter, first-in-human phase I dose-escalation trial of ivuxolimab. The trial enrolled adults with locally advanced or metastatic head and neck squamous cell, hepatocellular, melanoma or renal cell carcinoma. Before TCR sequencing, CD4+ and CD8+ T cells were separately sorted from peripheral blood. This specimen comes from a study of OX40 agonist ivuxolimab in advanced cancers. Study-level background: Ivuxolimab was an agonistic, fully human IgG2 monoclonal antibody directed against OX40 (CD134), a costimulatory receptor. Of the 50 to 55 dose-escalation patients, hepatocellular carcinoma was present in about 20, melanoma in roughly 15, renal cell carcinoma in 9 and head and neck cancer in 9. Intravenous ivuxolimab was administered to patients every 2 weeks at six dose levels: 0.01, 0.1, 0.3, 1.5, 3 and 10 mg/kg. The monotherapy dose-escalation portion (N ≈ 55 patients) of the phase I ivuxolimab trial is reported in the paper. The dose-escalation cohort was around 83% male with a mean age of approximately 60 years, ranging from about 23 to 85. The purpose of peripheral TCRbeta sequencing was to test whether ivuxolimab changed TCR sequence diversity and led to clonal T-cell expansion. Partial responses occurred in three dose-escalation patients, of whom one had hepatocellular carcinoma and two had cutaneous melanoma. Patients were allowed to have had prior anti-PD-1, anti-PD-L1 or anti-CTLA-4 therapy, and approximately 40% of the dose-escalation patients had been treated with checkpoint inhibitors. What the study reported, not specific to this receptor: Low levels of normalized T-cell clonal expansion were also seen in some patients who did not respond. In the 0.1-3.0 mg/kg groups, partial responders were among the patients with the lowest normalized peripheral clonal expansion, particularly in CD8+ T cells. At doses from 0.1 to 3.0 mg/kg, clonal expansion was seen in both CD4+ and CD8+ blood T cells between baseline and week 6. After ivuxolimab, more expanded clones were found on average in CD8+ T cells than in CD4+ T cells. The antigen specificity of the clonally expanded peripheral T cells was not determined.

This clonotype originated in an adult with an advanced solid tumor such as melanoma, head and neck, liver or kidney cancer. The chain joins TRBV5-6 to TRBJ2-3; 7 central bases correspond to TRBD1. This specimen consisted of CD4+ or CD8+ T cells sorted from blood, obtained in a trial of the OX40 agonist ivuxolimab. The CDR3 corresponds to CASSLLTGVYTDTQYF. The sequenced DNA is TGTGCCAGCAGCCTACTCACAGGGGTCTATACAGATACGCAGTATTTT.